This TCR beta chain was sequenced in a study of shared clonotypes between healthy human individuals. At a deep level, the assay was run. Assay: immunoSEQ multiplex PCR; the TCRdb copy retains only in-frame clones and omits some. The sample consists of approximately 2.4 million clones, 90% to 96% of them appearing once. This clone was counted once. The CDR3 has 16 amino acids. Trimming left V 4 bases short and J 2 bases short, with 17 bases between. Germline loops: CDR1 MNHNS, CDR2 SASEGT. Specimen: naive CD4+ T cells sorted from blood. Indicated subset: CD45RA+ positively selected. This receptor was taken from a man aged 18 to 35 in good health. The genes are TRBV6-1 and TRBJ1-1; D may be TRBD1 (6 bases). CDR3 in DNA: TGTGCCAGCAGTGCGGGGGGACGGACAGCTAACACTGAAGCTTTCTTT. Encoded protein: CASSAGGRTANTEAFF.